The sequence of this T cell receptor (beta chain) was determined in a study of cytomegalovirus exposure and HLA in healthy donors. For the study at large: The 120 or so validation repertoires and the 666 first-cohort repertoires shared a platform, a later analysis reported. Whole-study results and caveats: A few CMV-associated chains were confirmed in vitro to be specific for CMV antigens. As was reported, the classifier diagnosed cytomegalovirus status with high specificity and sensitivity. Rare sequences made up most TCRs, while some public TCRs were found in many donors.

With regard to this clone: The antigen is undetermined.

Clones were read by immunoSEQ multiplex PCR, and TCRdb kept only the in-frame ones, dropping some. Of about 67,000 clones in the sample, around 94% were seen once. The germline V gene has CDR1 LNHDA and CDR2 SQIVND (reference sequence). Trimming cost V 4 bases and J 2 bases, with 17 bases left between them. This CDR3 is 16 amino acids long. The sequence was obtained from a woman under 30 in good health and CMV-seronegative. This chain links TRBV19 with TRBJ2-5; D is uncertain. The source material was PBMCs. CDR3 residues: CASSTLRPGQQETQYF. The CDR3 nucleotides read TGTGCCAGTAGTACCCTCCGGCCAGGTCAACAAGAGACCCAGTACTTC.